This T cell receptor beta chain stems from a study of regulatory and conventional T cells in RAG deficiency. General study findings and limits: RAG-deficient patients showed markedly lower Shannon entropy and higher Simpson indices than control T-cell subsets.

The table came from immunoSEQ multiplex PCR; TCRdb's copy has only in-frame clones and leaves some out. The table lists about 6,700 clones, 82% of them singletons. Note on this clone: What it binds is unknown.

The V gene's germline CDR1 is SGHTS and CDR2 YDEGEE. This CDR3 has 14 amino acids. The V gene lost 2 bases and the J gene lost 2 bases, with 10 bases spanning the gap. These data were also filed under a second study, of regulatory T cells. That study reports: Amplification used 52 TRBV primers and 13 TRBJ primers.

This clonotype originated in a human donor in good health. The sequencing sample was made of CD8+ T cells sorted from blood. This chain links TRBV5-8 with TRBJ1-2; D possibly corresponds to TRBD1 (6 bases). CDR3 sequence reads: CASSFGQSNYGYTF. DNA of the CDR3: TGTGCCAGCAGCTTTGGACAGTCCAACTATGGCTACACCTTC.